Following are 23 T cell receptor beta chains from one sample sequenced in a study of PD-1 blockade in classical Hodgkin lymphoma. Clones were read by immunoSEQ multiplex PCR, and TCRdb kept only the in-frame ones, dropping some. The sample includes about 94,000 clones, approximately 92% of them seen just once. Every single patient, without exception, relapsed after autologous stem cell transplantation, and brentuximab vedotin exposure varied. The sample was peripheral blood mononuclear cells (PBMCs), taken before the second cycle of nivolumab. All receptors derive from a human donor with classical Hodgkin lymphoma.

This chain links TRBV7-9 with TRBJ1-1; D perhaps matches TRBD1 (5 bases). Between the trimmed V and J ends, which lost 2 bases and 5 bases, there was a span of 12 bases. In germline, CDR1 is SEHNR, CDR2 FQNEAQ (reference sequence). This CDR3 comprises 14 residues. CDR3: CASSLSQGWTEAFF. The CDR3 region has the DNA TGTGCCAGCAGCTTAAGTCAGGGTTGGACTGAAGCTTTCTTT. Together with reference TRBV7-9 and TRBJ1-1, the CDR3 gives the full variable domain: DTGVSQNPRHKITKRGQNVTFRCDPISEHNRLYWYRQTLGQGPEFLTYFQNEAQLEKSRLLSDRFSAERPKGSFSTLEIQRTEQGDSAMYLCASSLSQGWTEAFFGQGTRLTVV.

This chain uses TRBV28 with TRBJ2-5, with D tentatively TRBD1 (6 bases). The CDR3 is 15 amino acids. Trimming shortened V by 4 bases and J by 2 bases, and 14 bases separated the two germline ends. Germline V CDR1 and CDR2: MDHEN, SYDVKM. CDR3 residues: CASSSDGQKQETQYF. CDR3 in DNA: TGTGCCAGCAGTTCGGACGGACAGAAACAAGAGACCCAGTACTTC.

CDR3 in DNA: TGTGCCATCAGTGAACAGGGAAACTATGGCTACACCTTC. It yields the protein CAISEQGNYGYTF. The genes are TRBV10-3 and TRBJ1-2; D is possibly TRBD1 (6 bases). This CDR3 spans 13 amino acids. Germline V gene sequence: CDR1 ENHRY, CDR2 SYGVKD. With 3 bases removed from V and 2 bases from J, the gap between germline ends came to 7 bases.

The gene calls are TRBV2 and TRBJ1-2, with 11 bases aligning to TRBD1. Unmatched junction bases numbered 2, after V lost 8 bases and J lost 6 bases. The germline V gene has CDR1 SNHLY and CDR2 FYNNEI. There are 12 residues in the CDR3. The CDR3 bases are TGTGCCAGCCCGGACAGGGGGCATGGCTACACCTTC. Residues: CASPDRGHGYTF.

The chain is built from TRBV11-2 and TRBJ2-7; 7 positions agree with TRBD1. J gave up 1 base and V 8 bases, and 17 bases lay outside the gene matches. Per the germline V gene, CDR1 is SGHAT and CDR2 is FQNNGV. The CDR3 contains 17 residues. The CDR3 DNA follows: TGTGCCAGCGGGACAGCTGTACCTTACTACATTTCCTACGAGCAGTACTTC. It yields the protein CASGTAVPYYISYEQYF.

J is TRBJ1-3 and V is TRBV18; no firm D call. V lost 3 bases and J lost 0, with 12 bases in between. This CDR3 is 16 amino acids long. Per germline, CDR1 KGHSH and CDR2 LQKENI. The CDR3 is CASSPDWFISGNTIYF. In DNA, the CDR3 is TGTGCCAGCTCACCGGACTGGTTTATCTCTGGAAACACCATATATTTT.

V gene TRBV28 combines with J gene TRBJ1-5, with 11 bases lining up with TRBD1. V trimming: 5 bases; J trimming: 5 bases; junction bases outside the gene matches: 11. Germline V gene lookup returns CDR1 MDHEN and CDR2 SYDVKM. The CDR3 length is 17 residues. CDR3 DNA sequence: TGTGCCAGCAGTCCGGGACAGGGGGTCCCAGAGGATCAGCCCCAGCATTTT. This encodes CASSPGQGVPEDQPQHF.

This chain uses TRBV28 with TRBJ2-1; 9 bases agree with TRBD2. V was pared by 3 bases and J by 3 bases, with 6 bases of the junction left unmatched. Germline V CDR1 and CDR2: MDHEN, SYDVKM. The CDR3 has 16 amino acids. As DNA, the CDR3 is TGTGCCAGCAGTTTGGTAGCGGGGGAGTTCTACAATGAGCAGTTCTTC. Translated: CASSLVAGEFYNEQFF.

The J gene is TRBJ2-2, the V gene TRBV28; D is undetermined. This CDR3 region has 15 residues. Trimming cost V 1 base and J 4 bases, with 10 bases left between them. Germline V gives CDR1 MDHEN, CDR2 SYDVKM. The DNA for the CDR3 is TGTGCCAGCAGTTTATTAGGCGGTAGCACCGGGGAGCTGTTTTTT. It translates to CASSLLGGSTGELFF.

CDR3 DNA: TGTGCCAGCAGGAACAGGGGGAGTGAAAAACTGTTTTTT. Encoded protein: CASRNRGSEKLFF. This rearrangement joins TRBV5-4 to TRBJ1-4, with 8 nucleotides matching TRBD1. J was trimmed by 7 bases and V by 5 bases; bases with no gene match: 4. The CDR3 is made up of 13 amino acids. The germline gives CDR1 SGHNT, CDR2 YYREEE (reference sequence).

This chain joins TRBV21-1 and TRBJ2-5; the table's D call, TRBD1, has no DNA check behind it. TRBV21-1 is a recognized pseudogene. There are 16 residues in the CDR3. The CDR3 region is CASSKATGWKEETQYF. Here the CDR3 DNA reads TGTGCCAGCAGCAAAGCTACAGGGTGGAAGGAAGAGACCCAGTACTTC.

DNA of the CDR3: TGTGCCAGCAGCCTCACGCGGACTAGCGGGAGGGCCGGGTTCTACGAGCAGTACTTC. Translation gives CASSLTRTSGRAGFYEQYF. The chain is built from TRBV7-8 and TRBJ2-7; 15 bases fit TRBD2. J gave up 3 bases and V 5 bases, and 14 bases lay outside the gene matches. In germline, CDR1 is SGHVS, CDR2 FQNEAQ. This CDR3 is 19 amino acids long.

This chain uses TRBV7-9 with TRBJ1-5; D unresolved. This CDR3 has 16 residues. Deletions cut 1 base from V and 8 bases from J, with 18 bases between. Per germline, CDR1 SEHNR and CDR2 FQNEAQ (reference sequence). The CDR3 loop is CASSLGGGNSREPQHF. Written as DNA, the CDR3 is TGTGCCAGCAGCTTAGGTGGCGGAAACTCAAGAGAGCCCCAGCATTTT.

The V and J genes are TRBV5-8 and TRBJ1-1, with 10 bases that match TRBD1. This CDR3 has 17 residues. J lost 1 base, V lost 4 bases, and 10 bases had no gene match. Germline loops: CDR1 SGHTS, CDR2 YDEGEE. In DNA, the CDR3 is TGTGCCAGCAGCCCTAGCTTGACAGGGGGCCGGAACACTGAAGCTTTCTTT. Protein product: CASSPSLTGGRNTEAFF.

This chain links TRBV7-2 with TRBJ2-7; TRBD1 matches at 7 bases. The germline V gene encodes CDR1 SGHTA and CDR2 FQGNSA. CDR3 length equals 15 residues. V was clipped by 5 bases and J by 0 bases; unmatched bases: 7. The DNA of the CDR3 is TGTGCCAGCAGCACGGGACAGTTGAGCTCCTACGAGCAGTACTTC. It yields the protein CASSTGQLSSYEQYF.

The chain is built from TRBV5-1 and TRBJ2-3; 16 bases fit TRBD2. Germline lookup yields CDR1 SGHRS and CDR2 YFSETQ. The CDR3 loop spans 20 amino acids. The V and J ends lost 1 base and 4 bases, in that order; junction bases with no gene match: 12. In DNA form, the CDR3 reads TGCGCCAGCAGCTTGACTATCCCGGGACTAGCGGGAGGGCCATCAGATACGCAGTATTTT. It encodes CASSLTIPGLAGGPSDTQYF.

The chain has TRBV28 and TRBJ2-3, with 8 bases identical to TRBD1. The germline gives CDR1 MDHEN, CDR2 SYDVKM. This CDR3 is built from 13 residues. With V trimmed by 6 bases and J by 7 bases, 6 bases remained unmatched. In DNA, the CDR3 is TGTGCCAGCAGAGGACAGGGTTCGAATACGCAGTATTTT. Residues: CASRGQGSNTQYF. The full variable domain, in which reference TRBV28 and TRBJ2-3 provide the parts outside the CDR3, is DVKVTQSSRYLVKRTGEKVFLECVQDMDHENMFWYRQDPGLGLRLIYFSYDVKMKEKGDIPEGYSVSREKKERFSLILESASTNQTSMYLCASRGQGSNTQYFGPGTRLTVL.

CDR3 in DNA: TGTGCCAGCAGCACACCGACAGGGTATGGCTACACCTTC. It encodes CASSTPTGYGYTF. V and J are TRBV7-9 and TRBJ1-2, with TRBD1 identical over 7 bases. Per germline, CDR1 SEHNR and CDR2 FQNEAQ (reference sequence). CDR3 size: 13 residues. J lost 5 bases, V lost 5 bases, and 5 bases had no gene match.

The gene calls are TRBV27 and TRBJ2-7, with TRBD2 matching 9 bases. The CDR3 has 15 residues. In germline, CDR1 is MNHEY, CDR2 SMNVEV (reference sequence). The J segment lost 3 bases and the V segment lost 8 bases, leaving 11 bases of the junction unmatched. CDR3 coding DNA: TGTGCCAGCTCTGGTAGCGGGGGAAATTACTACGAGCAGTACTTC. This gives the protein CASSGSGGNYYEQYF.

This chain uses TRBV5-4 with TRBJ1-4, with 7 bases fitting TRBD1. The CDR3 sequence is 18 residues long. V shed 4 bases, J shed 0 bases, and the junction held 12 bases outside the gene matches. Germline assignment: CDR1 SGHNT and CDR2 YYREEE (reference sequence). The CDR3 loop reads CASSAKVGGASTNEKLFF. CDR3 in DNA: TGTGCCAGCAGCGCGAAAGTAGGGGGCGCCTCAACTAATGAAAAACTGTTTTTT.

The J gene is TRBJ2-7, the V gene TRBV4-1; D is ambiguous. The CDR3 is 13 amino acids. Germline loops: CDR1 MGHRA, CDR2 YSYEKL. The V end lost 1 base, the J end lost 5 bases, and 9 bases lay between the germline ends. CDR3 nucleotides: TGCGCCAGCAGCCAAGTGAGCACCGACGAGCAGTACTTC. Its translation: CASSQVSTDEQYF.

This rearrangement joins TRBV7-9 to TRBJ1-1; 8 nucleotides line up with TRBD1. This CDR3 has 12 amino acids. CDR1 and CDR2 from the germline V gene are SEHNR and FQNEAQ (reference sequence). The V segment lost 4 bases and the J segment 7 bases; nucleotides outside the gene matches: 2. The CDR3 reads CASSWTGFEAFF. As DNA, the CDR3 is TGTGCCAGCAGCTGGACAGGGTTTGAAGCTTTCTTT.

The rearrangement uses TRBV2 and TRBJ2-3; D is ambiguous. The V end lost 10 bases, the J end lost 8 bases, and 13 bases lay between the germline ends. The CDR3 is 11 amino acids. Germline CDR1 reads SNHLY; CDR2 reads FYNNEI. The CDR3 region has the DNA TGTGCCATCAGCGACTCCTCTACGCAGTATTTT. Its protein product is CAISDSSTQYF.